The present T cell receptor beta chain was sequenced within a study of blood T cell repertoires in COVID-19 (TCRdb year 2020). Describing the broader study: Samples covering the acute and convalescent phases of COVID-19 were provided by collaborators in the United States, Italy and Spain. The material from the prospective study consisted of cDNA or gDNA derived from T cells, B-cell-depleted T cells, or PBMCs. The repertoires were released in a freely available public database intended as a resource for research on the immune response to SARS-CoV-2. Nearly every sample came with metadata listing a de-identified subject ID, COVID-19 status, age in years and sex. Samples were obtained from the ongoing ImmuneRACE study (first 160 participants) and from 1,000 to 1,500 subjects provided by 6 global collaborators. Where available, HLA class I and class II types were taken from metadata supplied by the sample provider and were not determined by assay-based typing. Deeply sampled blood TCRbeta repertoires from subjects exposed to, actively infected with, or recovered from COVID-19 were included in the dataset. Broader findings and caveats from the paper: Clinical and demographic metadata were provided uncurated, with the amount varying by source and participant.

TCRbeta CDR3 regions were amplified from genomic DNA using the immunoSEQ Assay, a bias-controlled multiplex PCR. The original methods were these. The number of nucleated cells in each sample was estimated from the amplification of reference gene primers within the assay. To quantify the absolute abundance of each unique TCRbeta CDR3 rearrangement, sequence reads were collapsed and filtered. For each sample, productive Simpson clonality was calculated as the square root of Simpson's diversity index across productive rearrangements. This immuneACCESS table, as held by TCRdb, lists in-frame sequences with V and J called but not all clones. Of the missing ones, under half trace to an unresolved V gene in checked studies; the others have no known cause. That table supplies the V and J calls and clone size; D and trimming were determined from the DNA. For this sample there are approximately 200,000 clones; approximately 92% appear just once. Clones ranked in the top ten supply over 2% of the sample.

As encoded in the germline V gene (reference sequence), CDR1 is GTSNPN while CDR2 is SVGIG. The CDR3 numbers 14 residues from cysteine through phenylalanine. The entry retains the CDR3 DNA only, 42 bases that are in frame from base 1. A distance of 14 bases separates the germline ends of V and J, which lose 1 base and 10 bases respectively. For this clone: The antigen it binds to is not known. No quality values exist for individual bases; no much larger clone is one base distant.

In the prospective study, participants were roughly 18 to 100 years old, resided in 24 geographic areas of the United States, and were enrolled through a virtual design. Cohort assignment in the prospective study relied on participant-reported clinical history from a screening survey and a study questionnaire. In the prospective study, mobile phlebotomists collected whole blood, serum and a nasopharyngeal or oropharyngeal swab from each participant. Additional blood draws and questionnaires over an approximately 2-month period could optionally be provided by prospective study participants. Before DNA extraction, blood samples from the prospective study were shipped at room temperature or frozen.

Here the chain combines TRBV30 and TRBJ1-6; possibly the D gene is TRBD1, per 5 matching bases. This TCR derives from a woman between 40 and 50 years old with acute COVID-19. The sequenced sample was PBMCs or T cells enriched from blood (not recorded which). The sequenced DNA is TGTGCCTGGAGTGGCCCAGGGTTTCGGTCACCCCTCCACTTT. It codes for CAWSGPGFRSPLHF. The reference TRBV30 and TRBJ1-6 proteins fill in what lies around the CDR3, so the full variable domain reads SQTIHQWPATLVQPVGSPLSLECTVEGTSNPNLYWYRQAAGRGLQLLFYSVGIGQISSEVPQNLSASRPQDRQFILSSKKLLLSDSGFYLCAWSGPGFRSPLHFGNGTRLTVT.